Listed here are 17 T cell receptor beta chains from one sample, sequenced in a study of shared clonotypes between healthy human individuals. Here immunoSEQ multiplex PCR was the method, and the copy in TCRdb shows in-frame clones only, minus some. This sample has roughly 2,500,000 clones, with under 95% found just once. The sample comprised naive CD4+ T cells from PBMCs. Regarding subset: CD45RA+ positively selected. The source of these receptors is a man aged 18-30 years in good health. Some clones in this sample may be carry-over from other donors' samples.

The CDR3 region has the DNA TGTGCCAGCAGTTTAGTTTTCGGCAGGGGCTCCTACGAGCAGTACTTC. Translated: CASSLVFGRGSYEQYF. This rearrangement joins TRBV28 to TRBJ2-7; D possibly corresponds to TRBD1 (6 bases). The CDR3 has 16 residues. Germline-derived CDR1 and CDR2 are MDHEN and SYDVKM. With 2 bases removed from V and 0 bases from J, the gap between germline ends came to 14 bases.

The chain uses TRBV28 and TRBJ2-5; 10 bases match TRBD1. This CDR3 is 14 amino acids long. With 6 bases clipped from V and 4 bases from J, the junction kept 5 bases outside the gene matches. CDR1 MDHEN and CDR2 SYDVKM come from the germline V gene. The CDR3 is CASSNDRGRETQYF. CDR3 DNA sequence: TGTGCCAGCAGCAACGACAGGGGGCGAGAGACCCAGTACTTC.

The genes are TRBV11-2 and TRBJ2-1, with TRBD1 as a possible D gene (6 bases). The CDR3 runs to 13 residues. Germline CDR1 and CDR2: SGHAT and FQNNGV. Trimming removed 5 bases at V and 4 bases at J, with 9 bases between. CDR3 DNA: TGTGCCAGCAGCACTGGACAGTACAATGAGCAGTTCTTC. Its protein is CASSTGQYNEQFF.

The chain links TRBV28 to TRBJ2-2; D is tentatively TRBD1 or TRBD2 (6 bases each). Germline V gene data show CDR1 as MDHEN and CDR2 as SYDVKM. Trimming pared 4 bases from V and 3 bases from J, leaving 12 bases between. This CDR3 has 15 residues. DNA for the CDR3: TGTGCCAGCAGTTCCGGGGGCTTGCACACCGGGGAGCTGTTTTTT. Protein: CASSSGGLHTGELFF.

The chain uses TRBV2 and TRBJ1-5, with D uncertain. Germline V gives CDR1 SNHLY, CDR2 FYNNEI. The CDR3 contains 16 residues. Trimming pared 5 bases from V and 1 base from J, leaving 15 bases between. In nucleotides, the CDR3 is TGTGCCAGCAGTTGGATTGGGAGTATCAGCAATCAGCCCCAGCATTTT. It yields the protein CASSWIGSISNQPQHF.

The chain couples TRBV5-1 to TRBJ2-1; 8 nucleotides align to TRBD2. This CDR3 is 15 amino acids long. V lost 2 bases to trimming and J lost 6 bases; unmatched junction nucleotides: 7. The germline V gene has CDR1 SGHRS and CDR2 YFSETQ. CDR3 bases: TGCGCCAGCAGCTTTTTTAGCGGGGCTTTCAATGAGCAGTTCTTC. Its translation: CASSFFSGAFNEQFF.

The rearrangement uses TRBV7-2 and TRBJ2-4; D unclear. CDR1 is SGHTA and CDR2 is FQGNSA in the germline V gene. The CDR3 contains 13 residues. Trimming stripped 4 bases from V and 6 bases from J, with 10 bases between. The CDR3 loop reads CASSSEDGNIQYF. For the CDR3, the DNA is TGTGCCAGCAGCTCCGAGGACGGAAACATTCAGTACTTC.

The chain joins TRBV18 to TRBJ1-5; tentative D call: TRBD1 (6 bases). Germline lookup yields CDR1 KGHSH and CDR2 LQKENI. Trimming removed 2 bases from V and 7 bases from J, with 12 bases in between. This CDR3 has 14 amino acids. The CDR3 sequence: CASSPVQGGQPQHF. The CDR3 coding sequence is TGTGCCAGCTCACCAGTACAGGGAGGACAGCCCCAGCATTTT.

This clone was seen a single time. The chain's CDR3 is CASTSGTNSYEQYF. The CDR3 DNA reads as TGTGCCAGCACCTCCGGGACAAACTCCTACGAGCAGTACTTC. The chain carries TRBV5-6 and TRBJ2-7, with D tentatively TRBD1 (6 bases). This CDR3 has 14 residues. CDR1 SGHDT and CDR2 YYEEEE come from the germline V gene. Between the trimmed V and J ends, which lost 6 bases and 0 bases, there was a span of 13 bases.

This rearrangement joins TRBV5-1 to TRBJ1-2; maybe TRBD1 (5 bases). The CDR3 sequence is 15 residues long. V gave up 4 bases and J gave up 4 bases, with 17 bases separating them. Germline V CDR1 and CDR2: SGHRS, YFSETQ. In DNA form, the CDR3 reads TGCGCCAGCAGCCCAGATGGGACTTTGGCCTATGGCTACACCTTC. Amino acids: CASSPDGTLAYGYTF.

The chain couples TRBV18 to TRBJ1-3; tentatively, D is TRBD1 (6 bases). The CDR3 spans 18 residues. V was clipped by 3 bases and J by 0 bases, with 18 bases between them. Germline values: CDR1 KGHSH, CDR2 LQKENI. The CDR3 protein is CASSPLDSFPSSGNTIYF. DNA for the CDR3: TGTGCCAGCTCACCCCTGGACAGTTTTCCGTCCTCTGGAAACACCATATATTTT.

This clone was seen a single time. CDR3 sequence reads: CASSLGRAGGVTDTQYF. The DNA for the CDR3 is TGCGCCAGCAGCTTGGGGCGGGCGGGAGGCGTCACAGATACGCAGTATTTT. The gene calls are TRBV5-1 and TRBJ2-3; 8 bases line up with TRBD2. This CDR3 has 17 residues. J lost 2 bases, V lost 0 bases, and 8 bases had no gene match. In germline, CDR1 is SGHRS, CDR2 YFSETQ. Drawing the rest from reference TRBV5-1 and TRBJ2-3, the complete variable domain is KAGVTQTPRYLIKTRGQQVTLSCSPISGHRSVSWYQQTPGQGLQFLFEYFSETQRNKGNFPGRFSGRQFSNSRSEMNVSTLELGDSALYLCASSLGRAGGVTDTQYFGPGTRLTVL.

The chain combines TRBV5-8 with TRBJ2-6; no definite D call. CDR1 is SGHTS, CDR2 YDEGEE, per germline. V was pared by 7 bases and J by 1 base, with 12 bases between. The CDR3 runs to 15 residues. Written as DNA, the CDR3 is TGTGCCAGCGGTCTCCCCGGTTCTGGGGCCAACGTCCTGACTTTC. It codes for CASGLPGSGANVLTF.

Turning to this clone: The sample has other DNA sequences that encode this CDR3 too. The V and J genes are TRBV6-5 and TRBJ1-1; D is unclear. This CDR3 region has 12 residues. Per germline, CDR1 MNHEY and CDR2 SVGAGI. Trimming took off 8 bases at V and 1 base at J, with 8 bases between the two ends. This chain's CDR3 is CASRAANTEAFF. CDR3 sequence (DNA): TGTGCCAGCCGGGCAGCGAACACTGAAGCTTTCTTT.

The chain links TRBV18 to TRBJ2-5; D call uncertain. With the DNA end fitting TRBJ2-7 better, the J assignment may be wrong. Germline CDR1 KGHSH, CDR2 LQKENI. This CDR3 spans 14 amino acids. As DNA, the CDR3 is TGTGCCAGCTCAAGCATCGACGGGTTGAGCGAGCAGTACTTC. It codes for CASSSIDGLSEQYF.

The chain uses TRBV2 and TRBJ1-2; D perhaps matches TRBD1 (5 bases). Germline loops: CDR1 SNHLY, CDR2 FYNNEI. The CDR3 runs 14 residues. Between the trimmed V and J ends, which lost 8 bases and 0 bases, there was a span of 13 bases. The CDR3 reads CASALGVPNYGYTF. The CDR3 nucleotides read TGTGCCAGCGCTCTGGGGGTTCCTAACTATGGCTACACCTTC.

CDR3 nucleotide sequence: TGTGCCAGCAGCTTAGCGGGACAGCCCCAGTACTTC. As protein: CASSLAGQPQYF. The chain couples TRBV7-9 to TRBJ2-5, with 7 bases matching TRBD1. CDR1 and CDR2 (germline): SEHNR, FQNEAQ (reference sequence). The CDR3 spans 12 residues. V was pared by 0 bases and J by 9 bases, with 1 base of the junction left unmatched.